These 14 T cell receptor beta chains were sequenced from one sample in a study of CD8+ T cells in alopecia areata (dated by TCRdb to 2017 to 2018). The sample's time point, from its label and the paper: baseline before oral tofacitinib. The library was produced with the immunoSEQ multiplex PCR assay. For TCR sequencing, RNA was extracted from every sample and reverse transcribed into cDNA to serve as template. The clones in this table, taken by TCRdb from immuneACCESS, are in-frame only. Not every clone is retained; where verified, under half of the shortfall comes from an unresolved V gene, and the cause of the rest is unknown. The sample profile shows some 170,000 clones; 50% to 60% of them were found once. The ten largest make up 14% to 15% of the sample. The material was CD4+ T cells sorted from blood, obtained at week 0. These receptors were obtained from a human donor with alopecia areata.

This clone was found a few times. The rearrangement links TRBV5-6 to TRBJ1-6; tentative D call: TRBD1 (6 bases). CDR1 is SGHDT, CDR2 YYEEEE, per germline. The CDR3 contains 15 residues. The V gene lost 1 base and the J gene lost 6 bases, with 11 bases spanning the gap. The CDR3 nucleotides are TGTGCCAGCAGCTTGAATACAGGGCGTAATTCACCCCTCCACTTT. Translated, it gives CASSLNTGRNSPLHF.

The V gene is TRBV27, the J gene TRBJ2-7; a possible D gene is TRBD2 (5 bases). Germline values: CDR1 MNHEY, CDR2 SMNVEV (reference sequence). V lost 3 bases and J 2 bases, leaving 14 bases between the germline ends. This CDR3 has 15 amino acids. CDR3 sequence: CASSLGSAIPYEQYF. The CDR3 DNA is TGTGCCAGCAGTTTGGGGAGTGCGATACCCTACGAGCAGTACTTC.

This CDR3 is CASSPRQGNSPLHF. Here the CDR3 DNA reads TGTGCCAGCAGCCCGCGACAGGGCAATTCACCCCTCCACTTT. This chain connects TRBV9 to TRBJ1-6, with 7 bases that match TRBD1. J was trimmed by 7 bases and V by 4 bases; bases with no gene match: 5. The CDR3 length is 14 residues. In germline, CDR1 is SGDLS, CDR2 YYNGEE.

The chain couples TRBV30 to TRBJ2-7, with a weak D call TRBD1 (7 bases). This CDR3 is 11 amino acids long. Germline CDR1 and CDR2: GTSNPN and SVGIG (reference sequence). Trimming removed 1 base at V and 9 bases at J, with 10 bases between. The CDR3 sequence is CAWSAGDRQYF. CDR3 coding DNA: TGTGCCTGGAGTGCGGGGGACAGGCAGTACTTC.

The chain has TRBV11-2 and TRBJ2-6; D is unresolved. The CDR3 is 15 residues long. Per germline, CDR1 SGHAT and CDR2 FQNNGV. Between the trimmed V and J ends, which lost 1 base and 2 bases, there was a span of 6 bases. DNA of the CDR3: TGTGCCAGCAGCTTAGTGAAGGCTGGGGCCAACGTCCTGACTTTC. Its protein is CASSLVKAGANVLTF.

V usage is TRBV9 and J usage is TRBJ2-7; D is uncertain. Per the germline V gene, CDR1 is SGDLS and CDR2 is YYNGEE. The V end was cut by 0 bases, the J end by 7 bases, with 11 bases between. CDR3 length: 13 amino acids. The CDR3 bases are TGTGCCAGCAGCGTAGTCGAAGGGCTTGAGCAGTACTTC. Its protein product is CASSVVEGLEQYF.

V is TRBV19 and J is TRBJ1-1, with a possible D match to TRBD1 (5 bases). CDR3 length: 15 amino acids. The V end was cut by 5 bases, the J end by 4 bases, with 17 bases between. The germline V gene has CDR1 LNHDA and CDR2 SQIVND (reference sequence). The CDR3 region has the DNA TGTGCCAGTAGTGGAGGGGCAGGGTTCGGCACTGAAGCTTTCTTT. This gives the protein CASSGGAGFGTEAFF.

The chain carries TRBV27 and TRBJ1-2; 7 nucleotides match TRBD1. V shed 6 bases, J shed 7 bases, and the junction held 8 bases outside the gene matches. This CDR3 is built from 13 residues. From germline, CDR1 is MNHEY and CDR2 SMNVEV (reference sequence). The DNA of the CDR3 is TGTGCCAGCAGCCCAACAGGGGATAGTGGCTACACCTTC. Residues: CASSPTGDSGYTF.

The chain couples TRBV30 to TRBJ2-7; D possibly corresponds to TRBD1 (6 bases). With 4 bases removed from V and 1 base from J, the gap between germline ends came to 11 bases. The germline gives CDR1 GTSNPN, CDR2 SVGIG (reference sequence). The CDR3 extends over 13 amino acids. CDR3 in amino acids: CAWNAGVSYEQYF. The CDR3 nucleotides read TGTGCCTGGAACGCAGGGGTTTCCTACGAGCAGTACTTC.

The chain employs TRBV7-9 and TRBJ1-6, with D uncertain. Looked up from germline, CDR1 is SEHNR and CDR2 is FQNEAQ (reference sequence). The V and J ends lost 6 bases and 10 bases respectively, with 10 bases between them. CDR3 length: 12 amino acids. The CDR3 DNA sequence: TGTGCCAGCAGTAGAGAGGGATCACCCCTCCACTTT. Residues: CASSREGSPLHF.

This clone has a single count. This sequence joins TRBV29-1 and TRBJ2-6; 8 positions agree with TRBD1. This CDR3 has 15 residues. The germline gives CDR1 SQVTM, CDR2 ANQGSEA. J gave up 2 bases and V 4 bases, and 4 bases lay outside the gene matches. This chain's CDR3 is CSVGTGLTGANVLTF. In DNA form, the CDR3 reads TGCAGCGTTGGGACAGGGTTGACTGGGGCCAACGTCCTGACTTTC.

This clone has a handful of counts. CDR3 sequence: CSVGTGGGIQYF. The CDR3 DNA follows: TGCAGCGTAGGGACAGGGGGCGGCATTCAGTACTTC. V usage is TRBV29-1 and J usage is TRBJ2-4; TRBD1 agrees at 12 bases. Losses at the gene ends were 6 bases for V and 9 bases for J; bases not matched to a gene: 3. Per the germline V gene, CDR1 is SQVTM and CDR2 is ANQGSEA. The CDR3 sequence is 12 residues long.

This clone was observed a single time. CDR3 in DNA: TGTGCCAGCAGTCGGACAGGGGGCCAAACTGAAGCTTTCTTT. This codes for CASSRTGGQTEAFF. The chain employs TRBV6-5 and TRBJ1-1; the match to TRBD1 covers 11 bases. CDR1 and CDR2 (germline): MNHEY, SVGAGI. The CDR3 extends over 14 amino acids. V shed 5 bases, J shed 5 bases, and the junction held 4 bases outside the gene matches.

Only a few counts were recorded for this clone. This chain connects TRBV27 to TRBJ2-3, with 10 bases identical to TRBD1. Losses at the gene ends were 5 bases for V and 5 bases for J; bases not matched to a gene: 7. The CDR3 totals 15 residues. CDR1 and CDR2 from the germline V gene are MNHEY and SMNVEV (reference sequence). CDR3 coding DNA: TGTGCCAGCAGTCCGACCAGGGACAGGGGAGATACGCAGTATTTT. It yields the protein CASSPTRDRGDTQYF.